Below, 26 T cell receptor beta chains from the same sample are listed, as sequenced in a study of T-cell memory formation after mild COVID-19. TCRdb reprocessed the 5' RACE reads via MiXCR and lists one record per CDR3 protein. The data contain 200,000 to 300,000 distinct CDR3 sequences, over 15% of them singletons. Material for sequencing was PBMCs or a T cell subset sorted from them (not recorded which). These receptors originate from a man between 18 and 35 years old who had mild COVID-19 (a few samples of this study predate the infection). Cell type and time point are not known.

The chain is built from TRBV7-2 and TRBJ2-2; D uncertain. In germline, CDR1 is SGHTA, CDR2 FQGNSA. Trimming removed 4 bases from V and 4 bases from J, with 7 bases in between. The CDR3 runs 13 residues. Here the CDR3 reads CASSWASTGELFF. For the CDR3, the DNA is TGTGCCAGCAGCTGGGCGTCCACCGGGGAGCTGTTTTTT.

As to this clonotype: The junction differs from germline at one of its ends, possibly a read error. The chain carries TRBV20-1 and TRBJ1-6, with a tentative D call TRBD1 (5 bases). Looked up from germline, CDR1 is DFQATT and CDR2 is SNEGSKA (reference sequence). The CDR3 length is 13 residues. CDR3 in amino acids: CSARARDYSPLHF. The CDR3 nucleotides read TGCAGTGCCAGAGCCCGGGACTATTCACCCCTCCACTTT.

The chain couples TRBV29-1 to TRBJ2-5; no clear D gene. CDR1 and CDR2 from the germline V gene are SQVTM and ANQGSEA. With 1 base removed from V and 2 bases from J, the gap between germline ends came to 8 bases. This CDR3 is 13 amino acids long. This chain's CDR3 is CSVEGAKQETQYF. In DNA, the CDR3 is TGCAGCGTTGAAGGGGCTAAACAAGAGACCCAGTACTTC.

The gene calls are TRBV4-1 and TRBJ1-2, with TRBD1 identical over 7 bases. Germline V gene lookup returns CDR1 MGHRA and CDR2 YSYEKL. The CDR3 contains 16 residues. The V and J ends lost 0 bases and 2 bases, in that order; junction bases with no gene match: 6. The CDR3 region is CASSQEVVRGNYGYTF. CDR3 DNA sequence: TGCGCCAGCAGCCAAGAGGTCGTCAGGGGGAACTATGGCTACACCTTC.

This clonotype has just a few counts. The CDR3 region is CASSLSGNYEQYV. The DNA of the CDR3 is TGTGCCAGCAGCTTATCAGGGAACTACGAGCAGTACGTC. This rearrangement joins TRBV7-9 to TRBJ2-7, with a weak D call TRBD1 (5 bases). V gave up 2 bases and J gave up 3 bases, with 8 bases separating them. The CDR3 sequence is 13 residues long. In germline, CDR1 is SEHNR, CDR2 FQNEAQ (reference sequence).

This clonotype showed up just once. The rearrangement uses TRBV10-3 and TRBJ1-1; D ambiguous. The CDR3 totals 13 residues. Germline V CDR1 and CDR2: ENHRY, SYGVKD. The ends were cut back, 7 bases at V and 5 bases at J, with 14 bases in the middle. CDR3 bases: TGTGCCATCAACCCGGGGTTCGATACTGAAGCTTTCTTT. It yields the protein CAINPGFDTEAFF.

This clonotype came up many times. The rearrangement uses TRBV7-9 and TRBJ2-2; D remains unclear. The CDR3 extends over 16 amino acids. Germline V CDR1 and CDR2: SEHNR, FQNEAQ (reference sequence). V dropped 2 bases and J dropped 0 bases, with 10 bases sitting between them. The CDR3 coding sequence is TGTGCCAGCAGCTTAATAGGGCGGACGAACACCGGGGAGCTGTTTTTT. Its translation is CASSLIGRTNTGELFF. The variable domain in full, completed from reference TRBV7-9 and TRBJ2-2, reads DTGVSQNPRHKITKRGQNVTFRCDPISEHNRLYWYRQTLGQGPEFLTYFQNEAQLEKSRLLSDRFSAERPKGSFSTLEIQRTEQGDSAMYLCASSLIGRTNTGELFFGEGSRLTVL.

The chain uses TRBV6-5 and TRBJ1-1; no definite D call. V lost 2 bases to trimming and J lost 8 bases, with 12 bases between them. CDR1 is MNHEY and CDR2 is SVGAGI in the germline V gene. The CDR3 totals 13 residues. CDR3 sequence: CASSYLQSSEAFF. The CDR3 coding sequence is TGTGCCAGCAGTTACCTACAGTCCTCCGAAGCTTTCTTT.

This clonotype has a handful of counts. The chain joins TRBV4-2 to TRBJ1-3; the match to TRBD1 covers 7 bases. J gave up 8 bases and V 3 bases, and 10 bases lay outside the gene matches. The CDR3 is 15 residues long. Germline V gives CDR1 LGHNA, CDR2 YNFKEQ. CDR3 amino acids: CASSQDRFIEDTIYF. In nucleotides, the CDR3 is TGTGCCAGCAGCCAGGACAGGTTTATTGAGGACACCATATATTTT.

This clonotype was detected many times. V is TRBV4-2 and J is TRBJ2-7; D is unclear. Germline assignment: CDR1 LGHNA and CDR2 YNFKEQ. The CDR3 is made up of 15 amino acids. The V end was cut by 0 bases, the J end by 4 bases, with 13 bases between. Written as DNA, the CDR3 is TGTGCCAGCAGCCAAGATGGGAACGGGCCATACGAGCAGTACGTC. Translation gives CASSQDGNGPYEQYV.

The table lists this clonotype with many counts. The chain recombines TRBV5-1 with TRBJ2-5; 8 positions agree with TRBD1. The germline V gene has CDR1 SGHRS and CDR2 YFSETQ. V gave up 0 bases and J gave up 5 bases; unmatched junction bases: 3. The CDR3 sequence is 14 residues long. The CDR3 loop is CASSLGTGTETQYF. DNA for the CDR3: TGCGCCAGCAGCTTGGGGACAGGGACGGAGACCCAGTACTTC.

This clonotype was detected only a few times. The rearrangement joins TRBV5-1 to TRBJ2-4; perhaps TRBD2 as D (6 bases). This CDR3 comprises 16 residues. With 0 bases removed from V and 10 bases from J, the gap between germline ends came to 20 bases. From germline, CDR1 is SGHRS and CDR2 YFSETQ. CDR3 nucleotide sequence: TGCGCCAGCAGCTTGGGACTCCGGGACTCCGGAGGAATTCAGTACTTC. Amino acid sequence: CASSLGLRDSGGIQYF.

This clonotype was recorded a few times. CDR3 protein: CASSYSLAGPYEQYF. As DNA, the CDR3 is TGTGCCAGCAGTTACTCGCTAGCGGGACCCTACGAGCAGTACTTC. This sequence joins TRBV6-5 and TRBJ2-7; TRBD2 matches at 9 bases. J was trimmed by 2 bases and V by 0 bases; bases with no gene match: 2. Germline lookup yields CDR1 MNHEY and CDR2 SVGAGI. The CDR3 contains 15 residues.

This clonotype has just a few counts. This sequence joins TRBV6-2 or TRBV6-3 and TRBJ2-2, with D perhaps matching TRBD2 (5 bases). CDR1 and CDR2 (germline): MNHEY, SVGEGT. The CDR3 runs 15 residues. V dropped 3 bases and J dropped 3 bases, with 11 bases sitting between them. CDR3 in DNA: TGTGCCAGCAGTTATATAGCAGCGGACACCGGGGAGCTGTTTTTT. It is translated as CASSYIAADTGELFF.

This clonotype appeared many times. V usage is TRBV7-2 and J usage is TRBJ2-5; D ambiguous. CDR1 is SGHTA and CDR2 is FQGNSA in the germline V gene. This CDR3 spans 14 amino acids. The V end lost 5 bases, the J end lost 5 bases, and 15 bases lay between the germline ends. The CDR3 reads CASSPGEVRETQYF. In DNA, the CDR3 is TGTGCCAGCAGCCCTGGCGAGGTTCGGGAGACCCAGTACTTC.

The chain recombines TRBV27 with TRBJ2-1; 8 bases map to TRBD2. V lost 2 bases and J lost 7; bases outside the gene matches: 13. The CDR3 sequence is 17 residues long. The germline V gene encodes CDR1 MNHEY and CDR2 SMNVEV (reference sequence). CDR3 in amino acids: CASSLGPGLGRFNEQFF. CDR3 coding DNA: TGTGCCAGCAGTTTAGGCCCGGGACTAGGGCGTTTTAATGAGCAGTTCTTC.

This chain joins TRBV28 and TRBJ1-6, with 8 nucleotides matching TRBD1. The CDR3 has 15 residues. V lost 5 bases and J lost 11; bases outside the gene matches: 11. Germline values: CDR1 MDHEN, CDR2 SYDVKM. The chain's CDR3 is CASSLRTGRTPPLHF. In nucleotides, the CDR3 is TGTGCCAGCAGTCTTCGGACAGGGCGGACTCCACCCCTCCACTTT.

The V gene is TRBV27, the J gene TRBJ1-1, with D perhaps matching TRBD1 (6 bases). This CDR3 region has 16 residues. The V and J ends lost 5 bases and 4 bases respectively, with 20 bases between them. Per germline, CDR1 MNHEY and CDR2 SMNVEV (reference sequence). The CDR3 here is CASSLGGGEVRTEAFF. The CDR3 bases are TGTGCCAGCAGTCTAGGGGGGGGCGAGGTCCGCACTGAAGCTTTCTTT.

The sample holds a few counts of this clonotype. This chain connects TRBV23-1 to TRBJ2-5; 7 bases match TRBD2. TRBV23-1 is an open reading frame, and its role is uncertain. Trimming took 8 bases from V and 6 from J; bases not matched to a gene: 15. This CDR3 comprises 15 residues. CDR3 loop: CASQGGGWVGKTQYF. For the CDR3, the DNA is TGCGCCAGCCAAGGCGGGGGATGGGTCGGGAAGACCCAGTACTTC.

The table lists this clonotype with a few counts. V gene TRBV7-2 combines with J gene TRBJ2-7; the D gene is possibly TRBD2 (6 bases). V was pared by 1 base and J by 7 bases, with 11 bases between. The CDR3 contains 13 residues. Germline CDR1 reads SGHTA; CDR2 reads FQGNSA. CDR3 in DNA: TGTGCCAGCAGCTTAGGGGCAGGGAGGGAGCAGTACGTC. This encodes CASSLGAGREQYV.

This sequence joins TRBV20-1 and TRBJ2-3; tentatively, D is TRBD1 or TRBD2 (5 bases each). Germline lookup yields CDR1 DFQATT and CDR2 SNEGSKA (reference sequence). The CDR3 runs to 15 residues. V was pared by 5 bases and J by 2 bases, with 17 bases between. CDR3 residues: CSAGNPTGTTDTQYF. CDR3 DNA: TGCAGTGCTGGTAACCCGACCGGGACCACAGATACGCAGTATTTT.

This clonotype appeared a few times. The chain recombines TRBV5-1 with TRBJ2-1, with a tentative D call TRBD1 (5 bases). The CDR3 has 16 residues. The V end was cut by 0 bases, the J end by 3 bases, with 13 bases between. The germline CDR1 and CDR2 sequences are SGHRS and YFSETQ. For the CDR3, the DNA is TGCGCCAGCAGCTTGGGCCCAGGGATTTTCTACAATGAGCAGTTCTTC. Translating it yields CASSLGPGIFYNEQFF. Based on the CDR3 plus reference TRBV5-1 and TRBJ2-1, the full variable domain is KAGVTQTPRYLIKTRGQQVTLSCSPISGHRSVSWYQQTPGQGLQFLFEYFSETQRNKGNFPGRFSGRQFSNSRSEMNVSTLELGDSALYLCASSLGPGIFYNEQFFGPGTRLTVL.

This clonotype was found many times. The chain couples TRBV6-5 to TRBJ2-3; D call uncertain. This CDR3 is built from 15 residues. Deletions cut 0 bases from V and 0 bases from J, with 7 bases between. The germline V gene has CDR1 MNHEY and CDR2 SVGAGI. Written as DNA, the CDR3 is TGTGCCAGCAGTTACTCGGCTGGAAGCACAGATACGCAGTATTTT. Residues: CASSYSAGSTDTQYF.

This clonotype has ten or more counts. In DNA form, the CDR3 reads TGTGCCAGCTCACAGGCTAACTACGAGCAGTACTTC. Translating it yields CASSQANYEQYF. The rearrangement joins TRBV18 to TRBJ2-7; D gene unclear. Germline V gene sequence: CDR1 KGHSH, CDR2 LQKENI. The CDR3 has 12 residues. With 4 bases removed from V and 3 bases from J, the gap between germline ends came to 7 bases.

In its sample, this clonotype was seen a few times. In DNA, the CDR3 is TGTGCCAGCAGCGGGGTAGCGGGGGGCCATGAGCAGTTCTTC. Protein sequence: CASSGVAGGHEQFF. This rearrangement joins TRBV11-2 to TRBJ2-1; 10 nucleotides line up with TRBD2. CDR3 size: 14 residues. Germline trimming cut 5 bases from V and 8 bases from J; bases unmatched to any gene: 6. The V gene's germline CDR1 is SGHAT and CDR2 FQNNGV.

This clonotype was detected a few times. CDR3 loop: CASRVLGAYNEQFF. The CDR3 region has the DNA TGTGCCAGCAGGGTTTTAGGGGCCTACAATGAGCAGTTCTTC. V usage is TRBV7-9 and J usage is TRBJ2-1, with a weak D call TRBD1 (5 bases). Deletions cut 6 bases from V and 2 bases from J, with 11 bases between. Looked up from germline, CDR1 is SEHNR and CDR2 is FQNEAQ (reference sequence). This CDR3 region has 14 residues.